This T cell receptor (beta chain) originates from a study of blood T cell repertoires in COVID-19. Study-level background: Nucleic acid was either cDNA or gDNA, and it came from T cells, B-cell-depleted T cells, or PBMCs.

Study processing details: Amplification with reference gene primers provided the estimates of nucleated cell counts. The assay was immunoSEQ multiplex PCR, and TCRdb's table has in-frame clones only and misses some. V and J calls and clone size are as listed in that table; D and trimming were resolved from the DNA. The repertoire consists of some 190,000 clones, with 85% occurring once and the leading ten covering around 5%. Trimming removed 4 bases from V and 4 bases from J; junction bases left unmatched: 7. Germline loops: CDR1 LGHNA, CDR2 YSLEER. The CDR3 contains 15 residues. The sequence was obtained from a woman over 75 with acute or convalescent COVID-19. This chain links TRBV4-3 with TRBJ2-1; TRBD2 matches at 7 bases. Sequenced: peripheral blood. CDR3 sequence (DNA): TGCGCCAGCAGCCGGGGAGCTAGCGGATACAATGAGCAGTTCTTC. Encoded protein: CASSRGASGYNEQFF.